A single sample gave rise to the 13 T cell receptor beta chains below, sequenced in a study of siplizumab effects on memory and regulatory T cells. The protocol was immunoSEQ multiplex PCR, while the TCRdb copy is restricted to in-frame clones and leaves out a portion. This table holds roughly 60,000 clones, approximately 97% found once. The sequenced material came from naive CD8+ T cells sorted from blood. The receptors originated from a human donor in good health.

The rearrangement uses TRBV9 and TRBJ1-1; no reliable D call. V was shortened by 4 bases and J by 2 bases, with 9 bases between the two germline ends. CDR3 length equals 13 residues. Germline V gene sequence: CDR1 SGDLS, CDR2 YYNGEE. DNA of the CDR3: TGTGCCAGCAGCCTTGGTATCAACACTGAAGCTTTCTTT. Translated, it gives CASSLGINTEAFF.

The chain couples TRBV6-1 to TRBJ1-1; D remains ambiguous. V was cut by 2 bases and J by 2 bases, with 12 bases left in between. The germline V gene encodes CDR1 MNHNS and CDR2 SASEGT. This CDR3 comprises 15 residues. In nucleotides, the CDR3 is TGTGCCAGCAGTGAATGGGGTATAGGTAACACTGAAGCTTTCTTT. Residues: CASSEWGIGNTEAFF.

This chain uses TRBV9 with TRBJ2-3; tentatively, D is TRBD2 (5 bases). The CDR3 runs 16 residues. From germline, CDR1 is SGDLS and CDR2 YYNGEE. Trimming shortened V by 0 bases and J by 2 bases, and 13 bases separated the two germline ends. DNA for the CDR3: TGTGCCAGCAGCGTAGAGGGCGGGCCGACCACAGATACGCAGTATTTT. Its protein product is CASSVEGGPTTDTQYF.

V is TRBV11-2 and J is TRBJ2-7; 7 nucleotides agree with TRBD1. Germline CDR1 is SGHAT and CDR2 is FQNNGV. CDR3 length: 15 residues. With V trimmed by 4 bases and J by 0 bases, 6 bases remained unmatched. CDR3 residues: CASSSPGQISYEQYF. The CDR3 bases are TGTGCCAGCAGCTCTCCGGGACAGATCTCCTACGAGCAGTACTTC.

This clone is a singleton in its sample. The chain is built from TRBV9 and TRBJ2-7, with 9 nucleotides matching TRBD1. The CDR3 covers 14 residues. Germline assignment: CDR1 SGDLS and CDR2 YYNGEE. V gave up 3 bases and J gave up 2 bases; unmatched junction bases: 3. CDR3 loop: CASSGGTGTYEQYF. The DNA of the CDR3 is TGTGCCAGCAGCGGCGGGACAGGGACCTACGAGCAGTACTTC.

This rearrangement joins TRBV11-2 to TRBJ1-2; D may be TRBD1 (5 bases). V shed 3 bases and J shed 6 bases, with 17 bases lying between them. The CDR3 contains 15 residues. The germline gives CDR1 SGHAT, CDR2 FQNNGV. The CDR3 protein is CASSFLSAGRNGYTF. Written as DNA, the CDR3 is TGTGCCAGCAGCTTCCTATCAGCGGGGCGGAATGGCTACACCTTC. Full variable domain (missing parts from reference TRBV11-2 and TRBJ1-2): EAGVAQSPRYKIIEKRQSVAFWCNPISGHATLYWYQQILGQGPKLLIQFQNNGVVDDSQLPKDRFSAERLKGVDSTLKIQPAKLEDSAVYLCASSFLSAGRNGYTFGSGTRLTVV.

This clone appeared once. The chain links TRBV14 to TRBJ2-3; 7 bases map to TRBD2. Per the germline V gene, CDR1 is SGHDN and CDR2 is FVKESK. V was pared by 3 bases and J by 4 bases, with 10 bases of the junction left unmatched. CDR3 length: 16 residues. CDR3 in amino acids: CASSHLAGSTADTQYF. The CDR3 nucleotides are TGTGCCAGCAGCCACTTAGCGGGTTCGACAGCAGATACGCAGTATTTT.

The genes are TRBV15 and TRBJ2-7; D is undetermined. This CDR3 contains 15 residues. Per germline, CDR1 LNHNV and CDR2 YYDKDF (reference sequence). V lost 1 base to trimming and J lost 2 bases, with 12 bases between them. In DNA form, the CDR3 reads TGTGCCACCAGCAGAGTGGTGGAGAGCACCTACGAGCAGTACTTC. The encoded protein is CATSRVVESTYEQYF.

The rearrangement uses TRBV7-2 and TRBJ1-1; no firm D call. V was shortened by 1 base and J by 4 bases, with 7 bases between the two germline ends. The CDR3 is made up of 13 amino acids. CDR1 is SGHTA and CDR2 is FQGNSA in the germline V gene. This CDR3 is CASSLGGSTEAFF. The CDR3 nucleotides read TGTGCCAGCAGCTTAGGAGGAAGCACTGAAGCTTTCTTT.

V is TRBV6-6 and J is TRBJ1-4, with D tentatively TRBD1 (6 bases). V gave up 4 bases and J gave up 8 bases, with 20 bases separating them. The CDR3 runs to 16 residues. Per germline, CDR1 MNHNY and CDR2 SVGAGI (reference sequence). CDR3 loop: CASSFPPTGRREKLFF. The CDR3 coding sequence is TGTGCCAGCAGTTTCCCCCCCACAGGGCGGAGGGAAAAACTGTTTTTT.

This chain uses TRBV6-5 with TRBJ2-7; TRBD1 agrees at 10 bases. Losses at the gene ends were 4 bases for V and 4 bases for J; bases not matched to a gene: 7. Germline V lookup: CDR1 MNHEY, CDR2 SVGAGI. This CDR3 region has 15 residues. The CDR3 DNA reads as TGTGCCAGCAGTTTGACAGGGGGCGCGAGTTACGAGCAGTACTTC. Its translation is CASSLTGGASYEQYF.

The chain couples TRBV19 to TRBJ1-1; no definite D call. V lost 3 bases and J lost 0, with 8 bases in between. Germline V gives CDR1 LNHDA, CDR2 SQIVND (reference sequence). The CDR3 consists of 14 residues. In DNA, the CDR3 is TGTGCCAGTAGTATCTCCGGGATGAACACTGAAGCTTTCTTT. This sequence encodes CASSISGMNTEAFF.

This clone occurred once. The V call is TRBV9, the J call TRBJ1-1; tentatively, D is TRBD1 (6 bases). CDR3 length equals 15 residues. The germline V gene has CDR1 SGDLS and CDR2 YYNGEE. V was shortened by 2 bases and J by 4 bases, with 15 bases between the two germline ends. The CDR3 here is CASSVLGGYGTEAFF. In DNA form, the CDR3 reads TGTGCCAGCAGCGTTTTAGGGGGTTACGGCACTGAAGCTTTCTTT.